This T cell receptor beta chain was identified in a study of T cells in Graves' hyperthyroidism and ophthalmopathy. This clonotype was picked up a small number of times. The target antigen is unknown. The CDR3 covers 18 residues. CDR1 SGHAT and CDR2 FQDESV come from the germline V gene (reference sequence). Germline trimming cut 5 bases from V and 0 bases from J; bases unmatched to any gene: 10. What was amplified from RNA transcripts were TCR beta CDR3 regions. Carried out on the TCR CDR3, a first-round RT-PCR used the HTBI primer set. TCRdb analysed the multiplex PCR reads with MiXCR anew, one entry per CDR3 protein. The table lists just over 550,000 distinct CDR3 sequences, around 46% of them singletons. Study-wide findings and caveats: Among clonotypes expanded in thyroid above 0.001, most were also found in blood.

The clonotype originates from a woman aged 18-29 years with Graves' hyperthyroidism. The sample consisted of peripheral blood or thyroid tissue (not recorded which). This chain joins TRBV11-1 and TRBJ1-1; 12 bases are a match to TRBD1. The CDR3, as DNA: TGTGCCAGCAGCGGGACAGGGGGCGCTTCCGACATGAACACTGAAGCTTTCTTT. Encoded protein: CASSGTGGASDMNTEAFF.